Given below is one TCR beta chain in context. It was RNA transcripts that yielded the amplified TCR beta CDR3 regions. The HTBI set primed first-round TCR CDR3 RT-PCR. TCRdb redid the calling of the multiplex PCR reads with MiXCR, one entry per CDR3 protein. Among roughly 740,000 distinct CDR3 sequences listed, 16% were seen once. The source of the sample is a study of T cells in Graves' hyperthyroidism and ophthalmopathy. The CDR3 spans 11 residues. CDR1 is ENHRY, CDR2 SYGVKD, per germline. The germline V and J ends were trimmed by 0 bases and 8 bases, with 4 bases remaining between them. The chain joins TRBV10-3 to TRBJ1-2; D call uncertain. The sample taken for sequencing was blood. The TCR was taken from a man aged 18 to 29 with Graves' hyperthyroidism. Here the CDR3 DNA reads TGTGCCATCAGTGAGTCAATAGGCTACACCTTC. It translates to CAISESIGYTF.